Listed here are 20 T cell receptor beta chains from one sample, sequenced in a study of early T cells in non-severe SARS-CoV-2 infection. Via MiXCR, TCRdb re-called the 5' RACE reads, giving one row per CDR3 protein. The table includes fewer than 100,000 distinct CDR3 sequences, over 9.5% detected once. Material for sequencing was whole blood. The source is an adult who was a healthcare worker with PCR-confirmed SARS-CoV-2 infection or an uninfected control (not recorded which).

The chain carries TRBV20-1 and TRBJ2-7; the match to TRBD1 covers 7 bases. The CDR3 is 12 residues long. J was trimmed by 3 bases and V by 1 base; bases with no gene match: 0. Germline V gives CDR1 DFQATT, CDR2 SNEGSKA (reference sequence). CDR3 in amino acids: CSARGQGYEQYF. In DNA, the CDR3 is TGCAGTGCTAGAGGACAGGGCTACGAGCAGTACTTC.

The chain has TRBV19 and TRBJ2-5; TRBD1 matches at 7 bases. Germline CDR1 LNHDA, CDR2 SQIVND (reference sequence). J gave up 7 bases and V 8 bases, and 7 bases lay outside the gene matches. The CDR3 totals 12 residues. CDR3 DNA sequence: TGTGCCAGTGGGGACAGCGCCAGGACCCAGTACTTC. Translated, it gives CASGDSARTQYF.

The V gene is TRBV20-1, the J gene TRBJ2-1; D is unresolved. Germline V CDR1 and CDR2: DFQATT, SNEGSKA (reference sequence). V was shortened by 0 bases and J by 0 bases, with 9 bases between the two germline ends. This CDR3 region has 15 residues. As DNA, the CDR3 is TGCAGTGCTAGAGATAAGTCCTACTCCTACAATGAGCAGTTCTTC. Its protein is CSARDKSYSYNEQFF.

The chain carries TRBV2 and TRBJ2-2; 12 nucleotides agree with TRBD2. Germline V gene lookup returns CDR1 SNHLY and CDR2 FYNNEI. J was trimmed by 8 bases and V by 6 bases; bases with no gene match: 4. The CDR3 is 14 residues long. The CDR3 here is CASRRLAGVGELFF. The CDR3 coding sequence is TGTGCCAGCAGGAGACTAGCGGGAGTAGGGGAGCTGTTTTTT.

This clonotype has ten or more counts. The chain joins TRBV20-1 to TRBJ1-5; 7 bases line up with TRBD1. With 3 bases clipped from V and 6 bases from J, the junction kept 8 bases outside the gene matches. Per germline, CDR1 DFQATT and CDR2 SNEGSKA (reference sequence). The CDR3 totals 14 residues. The CDR3 nucleotides are TGCAGTGCTAGCACCCAGGGGGGAAGTCAGCCCCAGCATTTT. Protein: CSASTQGGSQPQHF.

On this clonotype: One end of the junction fails to match germline, which may point to a read error. The V call is TRBV5-1, the J call TRBJ2-3; 13 bases are a match to TRBD2. There are 17 residues in the CDR3. The germline V gene has CDR1 SGHRS and CDR2 YFSETQ. In nucleotides, the CDR3 is TGCGCCAGCAGCTACGGGACTAGCGGGGCCCTCACAGATACGCAGTGTTTT. As protein: CASSYGTSGALTDTQCF. Based on the CDR3 plus reference TRBV5-1 and TRBJ2-3, the full variable domain is KAGVTQTPRYLIKTRGQQVTLSCSPISGHRSVSWYQQTPGQGLQFLFEYFSETQRNKGNFPGRFSGRQFSNSRSEMNVSTLELGDSALYLCASSYGTSGALTDTQCFGPGTRLTVL.

This clonotype was observed a few times. This rearrangement joins TRBV6-6 to TRBJ2-6; D may correspond to TRBD1 or TRBD2 (5 bases each). Per the germline V gene, CDR1 is MNHNY and CDR2 is SVGAGI (reference sequence). Trimming cost V 5 bases and J 0 bases, with 14 bases left between them. The CDR3 has 17 residues. CDR3 loop: CASSLPGRSSGANVLTF. CDR3 DNA: TGTGCCAGCAGTCTTCCGGGACGGAGCTCTGGGGCCAACGTCCTGACTTTC.

This clonotype was observed many times. The chain employs TRBV7-9 and TRBJ2-7; D is possibly TRBD1 or TRBD2 (5 bases each). Trimming left V 1 base short and J 6 bases short, with 10 bases between. Per the germline V gene, CDR1 is SEHNR and CDR2 is FQNEAQ (reference sequence). The CDR3 covers 13 residues. The CDR3 is CASSLGGAGEQYF. The CDR3 DNA follows: TGTGCCAGCAGCTTAGGAGGGGCTGGCGAGCAGTACTTC.

Remarks on this clonotype: Germline is not matched at one junction end, which may reflect a read error. The rearrangement joins TRBV7-9 to TRBJ2-2, with D perhaps matching TRBD1 or TRBD2 (5 bases each). The CDR3 loop spans 16 amino acids. Germline V gene data show CDR1 as SEHNR and CDR2 as FQNEAQ (reference sequence). This chain's CDR3 is CASSQGDPTNTGEPFF. CDR3 DNA sequence: TGTGCCAGCAGCCAAGGGGACCCTACGAACACCGGGGAGCCGTTTTTT.

There are a few counts of this clonotype. The chain uses TRBV18 and TRBJ2-7; 11 positions agree with TRBD2. CDR1 and CDR2 (germline): KGHSH, LQKENI. There are 15 residues in the CDR3. V lost 6 bases and J lost 3; bases outside the gene matches: 7. The DNA for the CDR3 is TGTGCCAGCTCCCCGCTAGCGGGAGGCAGCTACGAGCAGTACTTC. Amino acids: CASSPLAGGSYEQYF.

This clonotype was counted only a few times. The rearrangement uses TRBV28 and TRBJ2-1; 9 bases are a match to TRBD1. The V gene's germline CDR1 is MDHEN and CDR2 SYDVKM. The CDR3 contains 15 residues. V gave up 6 bases and J gave up 4 bases; unmatched junction bases: 7. The CDR3 is CASRTGTGYYNEQFF. The DNA of the CDR3 is TGTGCCAGCAGAACCGGGACAGGGTATTACAATGAGCAGTTCTTC. The full variable domain, in which reference TRBV28 and TRBJ2-1 provide the parts outside the CDR3, is DVKVTQSSRYLVKRTGEKVFLECVQDMDHENMFWYRQDPGLGLRLIYFSYDVKMKEKGDIPEGYSVSREKKERFSLILESASTNQTSMYLCASRTGTGYYNEQFFGPGTRLTVL.

Many counts were recorded for this clonotype. The rearrangement uses TRBV28 and TRBJ2-7; TRBD2 matches 8 bases. Germline values: CDR1 MDHEN, CDR2 SYDVKM. The CDR3 sequence is 17 residues long. V trimming: 1 base; J trimming: 9 bases; junction bases outside the gene matches: 17. The CDR3 DNA is TGTGCCAGCAGTTTATTGGCTAGCGGGTATTTCGGTGGATGGCAGTACTTC. Translating it yields CASSLLASGYFGGWQYF.

A word on this clonotype: This may stem from a read error, because a much larger clone lies one nucleotide away. The chain employs TRBV6-5 and TRBJ1-2; no clear D. Per the germline V gene, CDR1 is MNHEY and CDR2 is SVGAGI. This CDR3 spans 16 amino acids. CDR3 loop: CASSYSTTGLSSGFTF. CDR3 bases: TGTGCCAGCAGTTACTCGACAACGGGCCTATCCTCTGGCTTCACCTTC.

The chain uses TRBV11-3 and TRBJ2-3; TRBD1 matches at 9 bases. The V and J ends lost 4 bases and 5 bases, in that order; junction bases with no gene match: 10. CDR3 length: 16 residues. The germline V gene has CDR1 SGHNT and CDR2 YENEEA. Written as DNA, the CDR3 is TGTGCCAGCAGCTCCCAACCGACAGGGGGAAAAGATACGCAGTATTTT. This translates into CASSSQPTGGKDTQYF.

V gene TRBV28 combines with J gene TRBJ2-1; a possible D gene is TRBD2 (5 bases). The V gene lost 7 bases and the J gene lost 4 bases, with 14 bases spanning the gap. Per germline, CDR1 MDHEN and CDR2 SYDVKM. The CDR3 consists of 14 residues. The CDR3 is CASKPPGEYNEQFF. CDR3 nucleotides: TGTGCCAGCAAGCCCCCTGGGGAGTACAATGAGCAGTTCTTC.

The rearrangement links TRBV18 to TRBJ2-1; D remains unclear. V was cut by 0 bases and J by 4 bases, with 7 bases left in between. CDR3 length: 14 residues. CDR1 KGHSH and CDR2 LQKENI come from the germline V gene. The CDR3 nucleotides read TGTGCCAGCTCACCACCGAGCAAATACAATGAGCAGTTCTTC. Amino acids: CASSPPSKYNEQFF.

DNA for the CDR3: TGTGCCAGCAGCTTCAGGGGGGGCTACGAGCAGTACTTC. Residues: CASSFRGGYEQYF. The chain uses TRBV5-4 and TRBJ2-7; D tentatively reads TRBD1 or TRBD2 (7 bases each). The CDR3 has 13 residues. Per the germline V gene, CDR1 is SGHNT and CDR2 is YYREEE (reference sequence). Trimming cost V 2 bases and J 3 bases, with 9 bases left between them.

This clonotype appeared a few times. This rearrangement joins TRBV20-1 to TRBJ2-7; D gene uncertain. CDR3 length: 11 residues. Germline assignment: CDR1 DFQATT and CDR2 SNEGSKA (reference sequence). Trimming left V 3 bases short and J 3 bases short, with 6 bases between. The CDR3 loop reads CSARAIYEQYF. In DNA form, the CDR3 reads TGCAGTGCTAGGGCCATCTACGAGCAGTACTTC.

This clonotype was observed a handful of times. V gene TRBV5-6 combines with J gene TRBJ2-7; D is undetermined. V was shortened by 3 bases and J by 0 bases, with 10 bases between the two germline ends. The CDR3 is 14 residues long. CDR1 and CDR2 (germline): SGHDT, YYEEEE. CDR3: CASSSRLSSYEQYF. In DNA, the CDR3 is TGTGCCAGCAGCTCCCGACTTAGCTCCTACGAGCAGTACTTC. Complete variable domain (other parts from reference TRBV5-6 and TRBJ2-7): DAGVTQSPTHLIKTRGQQVTLRCSPKSGHDTVSWYQQALGQGPQFIFQYYEEEERQRGNFPDRFSGHQFPNYSSELNVNALLLGDSALYLCASSSRLSSYEQYFGPGTRLTVT.

V is TRBV20-1 and J is TRBJ2-6, with 7 bases fitting TRBD2. The CDR3 runs to 15 residues. Germline values: CDR1 DFQATT, CDR2 SNEGSKA (reference sequence). The ends lost 4 bases at V and 0 bases at J; junction bases unmatched: 3. The CDR3 DNA reads TGCAGTGCTAAGCGGGATAACTCTGGGGCCAACGTCCTGACTTTC. This codes for CSAKRDNSGANVLTF.